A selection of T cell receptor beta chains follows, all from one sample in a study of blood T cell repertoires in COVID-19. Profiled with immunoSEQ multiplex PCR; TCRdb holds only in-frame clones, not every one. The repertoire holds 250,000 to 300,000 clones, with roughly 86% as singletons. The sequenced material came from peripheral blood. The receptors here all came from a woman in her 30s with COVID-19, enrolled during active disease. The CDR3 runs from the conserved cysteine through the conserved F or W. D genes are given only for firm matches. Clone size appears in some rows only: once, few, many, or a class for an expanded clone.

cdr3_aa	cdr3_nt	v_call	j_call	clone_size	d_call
CASSGDRAGYGYTF	TGCGCCAGCAGCGGGGACAGGGCAGGCTATGGCTACACCTTC	TRBV5-1	TRBJ1-2	.	TRBD1
CASSLVAQLNTEAFF	TGTGCCAGCAGCTTAGTAGCTCAACTGAACACTGAAGCTTTCTTT	TRBV7-2	TRBJ1-1	.	.
CASSYPQGQGAHEQYF	TGTGCCAGCAGTTACCCCCAGGGACAGGGTGCCCACGAGCAGTACTTC	TRBV6-6	TRBJ2-7	.	TRBD1
CASSIGTGGHYEQYF	TGTGCCAGTAGTATTGGGACAGGAGGACACTACGAGCAGTACTTC	TRBV19	TRBJ2-7	.	TRBD1
CASSPDRNQETQYF	TGTGCCAGCAGTCCCGATAGAAACCAAGAGACCCAGTACTTC	TRBV3-1/TRBV3-2	TRBJ2-5	.	.
CSVEPDGREADTQYF	TGCAGCGTTGAGCCGGACGGAAGGGAGGCAGATACGCAGTATTTT	TRBV29-1	TRBJ2-3	.	.
CASSRSPQRGGNMQFF	TGTGCCAGCAGCCGATCACCCCAGCGGGGGGGGAATATGCAGTTCTTC	TRBV11-3	TRBJ2-1	.	TRBD2
CAITSDRGHQPQHF	TGTGCCATCACCAGCGACAGGGGACATCAGCCCCAGCATTTT	TRBV10-3	TRBJ1-5	.	TRBD1
CAIEETSGSEQYF	TGTGCCATCGAAGAAACTAGCGGGAGTGAGCAGTACTTC	TRBV10-3	TRBJ2-7	.	TRBD2
CASSYGATNEKLFF	TGCGCCAGCAGTTACGGAGCAACTAATGAAAAACTGTTTTTT	TRBV5-1	TRBJ1-4	few	.
CASSPGLAGAKLFF	TGTGCCAGCAGCCCGGGACTAGCGGGAGCTAAGCTGTTTTTT	TRBV2	TRBJ2-2	.	TRBD2
CATNQGVGLSHSPLHF	TGTGCCACCAATCAGGGGGTAGGACTGTCCCATTCACCCCTCCACTTT	TRBV10-3	TRBJ1-6	.	TRBD1
CASSQGTAGETQYF	TGCGCCAGCAGCCAGGGGACAGCCGGAGAGACCCAGTACTTC	TRBV4-1	TRBJ2-5	.	TRBD1
CASSQDRYEQYF	TGTGCCAGCTCCCAGGACAGATACGAGCAGTACTTC	TRBV18	TRBJ2-7	.	.
CASSLGGANTGELFF	TGTGCCAGCAGCTTAGGCGGTGCGAACACCGGGGAGCTGTTTTTT	TRBV7-2	TRBJ2-2	.	.
CASSPFATGGTDTQYF	TGTGCCAGCAGCCCATTTGCGACAGGGGGCACAGATACGCAGTATTTT	TRBV7-2	TRBJ2-3	.	TRBD1
CAGSRDRNYGYTF	TGTGCCGGGTCCCGGGACAGGAACTATGGCTACACCTTC	TRBV30	TRBJ1-2	.	TRBD1
CASSSPDGAQGPEAFF	TGCGCCAGCAGCTCCCCGGATGGGGCGCAGGGCCCTGAAGCTTTCTTT	TRBV5-1	TRBJ1-1	few	.
CASSQAPAFYEQYF	TGCGCCAGCAGCCAAGCACCCGCGTTTTACGAGCAGTACTTC	TRBV4-1	TRBJ2-7	.	.
CASSQAPRAGHSYEQYF	TGTGCCAGCAGCCAAGCCCCCCGGGCAGGGCACTCCTACGAGCAGTACTTC	TRBV3-1/TRBV3-2	TRBJ2-7	.	.
CASSEAGRVGEKLFF	TGTGCCAGCTCCGAAGCGGGTAGGGTTGGTGAAAAACTGTTTTTT	TRBV28	TRBJ1-4	.	.
CASTPGQGSYEQYF	TGTGCCAGCACCCCGGGACAGGGCTCCTACGAGCAGTACTTC	TRBV28	TRBJ2-7	few	TRBD1
CASSFNRNQPQHF	TGTGCCAGCAGTTTTAACAGGAACCAGCCCCAGCATTTT	TRBV28	TRBJ1-5	.	.
CASSLGGSGDTGELFF	TGTGCCAGCAGCTTAGGCGGGAGCGGGGACACCGGGGAGCTGTTTTTT	TRBV7-9	TRBJ2-2	.	TRBD2
CASSPTRQNEQFF	TGTGCCAGCAGCCCTACTAGGCAGAATGAGCAGTTCTTC	TRBV11-2	TRBJ2-1	few	.
CASSLGLEWDTGELFF	TGCGCCAGCAGCTTGGGTCTGGAGTGGGACACCGGGGAGCTGTTTTTT	TRBV5-1	TRBJ2-2	.	.
CASSYDRGGDEQFF	TGTGCCAGCAGTTATGACAGGGGGGGAGATGAGCAGTTCTTC	TRBV6-5	TRBJ2-1	.	TRBD1